This T cell receptor beta chain was captured in a study of pediatric ulcerative colitis. Measured with immunoSEQ multiplex PCR; TCRdb has only the in-frame clones, and not every one. Here the sample spans 30,000 or so clones, more than 75% being singletons. Points on this clone: The antigen remains unidentified.

V was clipped by 5 bases and J by 0 bases, with 10 bases between them. Per the germline V gene, CDR1 is SQVTM and CDR2 is ANQGSEA. The CDR3 runs 13 residues. Findings and caveats of the study: Clonal expansions reduced rectal repertoire diversity in acute severe colitis.

The source material was blood. The origin of this receptor is a boy aged 5-17 years with severe ulcerative colitis. J is TRBJ1-1 and V is TRBV29-1; no clear D. CDR3 loop: CSVHGVMNTEAFF. DNA of the CDR3: TGCAGCGTTCACGGGGTCATGAACACTGAAGCTTTCTTT.